Listed here are 6 T cell receptor beta chains from one sample, sequenced in a study of shared clonotypes between healthy human individuals. Libraries were prepared by immunoSEQ multiplex PCR; TCRdb keeps only in-frame clonotypes and omits some of them. The profile covers some 200,000 clones, with 85% to 95% appearing a single time and 0.065% to 0.07% taken by the ten largest. The sequencing input was naive CD4+ T cells sorted from blood. Documented subset: CD45RA+ positively selected. Receptors originate from a woman aged 30 to 39 in good health.

The genes are TRBV19 and TRBJ2-1, with 12 nucleotides matching TRBD2. The CDR3 sequence is 16 residues long. The germline gives CDR1 LNHDA, CDR2 SQIVND (reference sequence). Trimming at V came to 5 bases and at J to 1 base, leaving 3 bases not matched to a gene. CDR3 sequence reads: CASSHGLAGSYNEQFF. For the CDR3, the DNA is TGTGCCAGTAGTCACGGACTAGCGGGATCCTACAATGAGCAGTTCTTC.

This clone was detected once. V and J are TRBV18 and TRBJ2-3; TRBD2 agrees at 7 bases. V lost 2 bases and J lost 0; bases outside the gene matches: 2. Looked up from germline, CDR1 is KGHSH and CDR2 is LQKENI. This CDR3 region has 15 residues. The CDR3 DNA follows: TGTGCCAGCTCACCAACGGGGGGTAGCACAGATACGCAGTATTTT. Protein: CASSPTGGSTDTQYF.

This chain uses TRBV14 with TRBJ2-3; TRBD2 matches at 13 bases. V shed 4 bases, J shed 6 bases, and the junction held 7 bases outside the gene matches. Germline V gene sequence: CDR1 SGHDN, CDR2 FVKESK. This CDR3 spans 16 amino acids. CDR3 in DNA: TGTGCCAGCAGCCGGACTAGCGGGAGTAGAAGGGATACGCAGTATTTT. This codes for CASSRTSGSRRDTQYF.

The V and J genes are TRBV5-6 and TRBJ2-5; 13 bases match TRBD2. The end of the DNA is better explained by TRBJ2-7, so the J call may be wrong. Per germline, CDR1 SGHDT and CDR2 YYEEEE. This CDR3 region has 15 residues. Written as DNA, the CDR3 is TGTGCCAGCAGCTACACGACTAGCGGGAGGTTCGAGCAGTACTTC. This gives the protein CASSYTTSGRFEQYF.

The rearrangement joins TRBV25-1 to TRBJ1-4; TRBD1 is a possible D gene (5 bases). Between the trimmed V and J ends, which lost 5 bases and 1 base, there was a span of 11 bases. From germline, CDR1 is MGHDK and CDR2 SYGVNS. The CDR3 is made up of 15 amino acids. CDR3 in amino acids: CASSTWGGTNEKLFF. In DNA, the CDR3 is TGTGCCAGCAGTACGTGGGGGGGAACTAATGAAAAACTGTTTTTT.

The genes are TRBV28 and TRBJ2-1; perhaps D is TRBD1 or TRBD2 (5 bases each). This CDR3 region has 12 residues. The V and J ends lost 2 bases and 12 bases respectively, with 11 bases between them. Germline V gives CDR1 MDHEN, CDR2 SYDVKM. The CDR3 protein is CASSLRGRVQFF. The CDR3, as DNA: TGTGCCAGCAGTTTAAGGGGACGGGTGCAGTTCTTC.